Each of the 14 T cell receptor beta chains below was sequenced from the same sample in a study of CD8+ T cells in alopecia areata. Sequencing templates came from extracted RNA that was reverse transcribed into cDNA. Some clones are missing from TCRdb's copy, which holds only in-frame ones; the method was immunoSEQ multiplex PCR. The profile shows 170,000 or so clones, about 53% of them singletons. Treatment here: oral pan-JAK inhibitor, 5-10 mg twice daily. The sample here was CD8+ T cells sorted from blood, taken at week 24, from a patient treated with tofacitinib. These receptors came from a human donor with alopecia areata.

This clone was seen more than once but under ten times. The chain uses TRBV7-9 and TRBJ2-6, with TRBD1 identical over 8 bases. In germline, CDR1 is SEHNR, CDR2 FQNEAQ (reference sequence). The junction had 8 bases not matched to a gene; V was cut back by 1 base and J by 0 bases. The CDR3 has 19 amino acids. For the CDR3, the DNA is TGTGCCAGCAGCTTAGGGCCTCCCGGGACAGGCTCTGGGGCCAACGTCCTGACTTTC. Translated: CASSLGPPGTGSGANVLTF.

This clone was picked up a small number of times. The chain links TRBV29-1 to TRBJ1-1; D gene ambiguous. The CDR3 covers 12 residues. Germline V gene sequence: CDR1 SQVTM, CDR2 ANQGSEA. The V end lost 3 bases, the J end lost 5 bases, and 10 bases lay between the germline ends. This CDR3 is CSVEWAETEAFF. CDR3 in DNA: TGCAGCGTTGAGTGGGCTGAGACTGAAGCTTTCTTT.

The V call is TRBV2, the J call TRBJ2-2; 12 nucleotides agree with TRBD2. This CDR3 is 16 amino acids long. The germline V gene has CDR1 SNHLY and CDR2 FYNNEI. The J segment lost 6 bases and the V segment lost 5 bases, leaving 7 bases of the junction unmatched. The CDR3 bases are TGTGCCAGCAGTACTAGCGGGGGGAAGGTCGCCGGGGAGCTGTTTTTT. Residues: CASSTSGGKVAGELFF.

The chain combines TRBV6-4 with TRBJ2-1; 7 bases align to TRBD1. CDR3 length: 15 residues. Germline trimming cut 4 bases from V and 4 bases from J; bases unmatched to any gene: 7. Germline CDR1 is MRHNA and CDR2 is SNTAGT. CDR3 coding DNA: TGTGCCAGCAGTGTCTCCGAGACAGGGTACAATGAGCAGTTCTTC. Amino acids: CASSVSETGYNEQFF.

The rearrangement uses TRBV5-4 and TRBJ2-3; possible D gene TRBD2, 6 bases. This CDR3 has 13 amino acids. V was pared by 3 bases and J by 4 bases, with 9 bases between. Germline lookup yields CDR1 SGHNT and CDR2 YYREEE (reference sequence). CDR3 bases: TGTGCCAGCAGCTACGGGGGTGCAGATACGCAGTATTTT. Its protein is CASSYGGADTQYF.

This clone has more than one count but fewer than ten. J is TRBJ2-2 and V is TRBV7-7; unclear D gene. CDR1 is SSHAT, CDR2 FNYEAQ, per germline (reference sequence). V was shortened by 1 base and J by 8 bases, with 8 bases between the two germline ends. The CDR3 sequence is 13 residues long. In DNA, the CDR3 is TGTGCCAGCAGCTTAGAGAAGGCGGGGGAGCTGTTTTTT. It encodes CASSLEKAGELFF.

V is TRBV9 and J is TRBJ1-1; D not certain. V lost 0 bases, J lost 8 bases, and 11 bases lay in between. The CDR3 spans 13 residues. CDR1 and CDR2 (germline): SGDLS, YYNGEE. The CDR3 protein is CASSVGGPREAFF. DNA of the CDR3: TGTGCCAGCAGCGTAGGCGGTCCTCGGGAAGCTTTCTTT.

The rearrangement joins TRBV7-9 to TRBJ1-1; D is perhaps TRBD1 (6 bases). Deletions cut 4 bases from V and 1 base from J, with 7 bases between. Germline V gives CDR1 SEHNR, CDR2 FQNEAQ (reference sequence). The CDR3 length is 13 residues. In nucleotides, the CDR3 is TGTGCCAGCAGCTCGGGACAGAACACTGAAGCTTTCTTT. It is translated as CASSSGQNTEAFF.

This chain links TRBV7-8 with TRBJ1-5; D remains unclear. This CDR3 has 15 amino acids. Germline values: CDR1 SGHVS, CDR2 FQNEAQ. Trimming took off 5 bases at V and 0 bases at J, with 11 bases between the two ends. CDR3 nucleotide sequence: TGTGCCAGCAGCCAAAACAAAGATAGCAATCAGCCCCAGCATTTT. Protein product: CASSQNKDSNQPQHF.

This clone was counted a single time. Relative to the germline gene, one junction end is altered; a read error may explain this. The gene calls are TRBV9 and TRBJ1-1; D is unresolved. The CDR3 has 11 amino acids. CDR1 and CDR2 (germline): SGDLS, YYNGEE. The CDR3 loop is CASSVNIEAFF. In nucleotides, the CDR3 is TGTGCCAGCAGCGTAAACATTGAAGCTTTCTTT.

The rearrangement joins TRBV27 to TRBJ1-6, with D maybe TRBD1 (5 bases). Germline V gives CDR1 MNHEY, CDR2 SMNVEV (reference sequence). The CDR3 totals 14 residues. Trimming took 4 bases from V and 7 from J, leaving 11 bases between them. The CDR3 DNA follows: TGTGCCAGCAGTTCACCGGGACTCAATTCACCCCTCCACTTT. Translation: CASSSPGLNSPLHF.

This clone has just a few counts. This chain uses TRBV4-3 with TRBJ2-7, with D uncertain. There are 14 residues in the CDR3. Between the trimmed V and J ends, which lost 0 bases and 5 bases, there was a span of 11 bases. Germline values: CDR1 LGHNA, CDR2 YSLEER. The CDR3 DNA reads TGCGCCAGCAGCCAAGACTCCAAGGGCCACGAGCAGTACTTC. This gives the protein CASSQDSKGHEQYF.

The CDR3 reads CASSFRQNTGELFF. DNA for the CDR3: TGCGCCAGCAGCTTCCGGCAGAACACCGGGGAGCTGTTTTTT. The chain carries TRBV5-1 and TRBJ2-2; D gene uncertain. The germline V gene encodes CDR1 SGHRS and CDR2 YFSETQ. Trimming removed 2 bases at V and 1 base at J, with 6 bases between. The CDR3 loop spans 14 amino acids.

The sample holds a few counts of this clone. The chain has TRBV4-3 and TRBJ2-2; D uncertain. V lost 3 bases and J lost 6, with 5 bases in between. Germline CDR1 LGHNA, CDR2 YSLEER. This CDR3 spans 12 amino acids. CDR3 protein: CASSHSSGELFF. In nucleotides, the CDR3 is TGCGCCAGCAGCCACTCGTCCGGGGAGCTGTTTTTT.